One and the same sample provided the 27 T cell receptor beta chains below, sequenced in a study of blood T cell repertoires in COVID-19. Data came from immunoSEQ multiplex PCR; TCRdb stores just in-frame clones and leaves some out. Of 340,000 or so clones in the sample, around 83% were seen once. Sequencing used peripheral blood. The receptor set was obtained from a man aged 30-40 years with active or convalescent COVID-19.

The J gene is TRBJ1-2, the V gene TRBV24-1; the match to TRBD1 covers 9 bases. The germline CDR1 and CDR2 sequences are KGHDR and SFDVKD. V lost 5 bases to trimming and J lost 7 bases; unmatched junction nucleotides: 10. This CDR3 contains 15 residues. The CDR3, as DNA: TGTGCCACCAGTGGTACGACAGGGGGGTCTCTTGGCTACACCTTC. This gives the protein CATSGTTGGSLGYTF.

The gene calls are TRBV28 and TRBJ1-1; the D is unclear. The CDR3 runs 13 residues. V shed 3 bases and J shed 6 bases, with 11 bases lying between them. Germline V lookup: CDR1 MDHEN, CDR2 SYDVKM. The CDR3 here is CASSFPAGAEAFF. The CDR3 DNA reads TGTGCCAGCAGTTTCCCCGCAGGTGCTGAAGCTTTCTTT.

CDR3 protein: CASSQVMREGSTDTQYF. The CDR3 DNA is TGTGCCAGCAGCCAAGTTATGCGGGAAGGAAGCACAGATACGCAGTATTTT. The chain employs TRBV3-1 (or the pseudogene TRBV3-2) and TRBJ2-3, with TRBD2 as a possible D gene (6 bases). Trimming left V 1 base short and J 0 bases short, with 14 bases between. CDR1 is LGHDT and CDR2 is YNNKEL in the germline V gene (reference sequence). The CDR3 is 17 amino acids.

The rearrangement links TRBV29-1 to TRBJ2-1; D is unresolved. Per the germline V gene, CDR1 is SQVTM and CDR2 is ANQGSEA. V was clipped by 3 bases and J by 5 bases, with 5 bases between them. The CDR3 extends over 11 amino acids. This chain's CDR3 is CSVDSNNEQFF. CDR3 nucleotide sequence: TGCAGCGTTGATTCCAACAATGAGCAGTTCTTC.

In its sample, this clone was seen a few times. The chain is built from TRBV6-2 or TRBV6-3 and TRBJ2-7; D gene uncertain. Per germline, CDR1 MNHEY and CDR2 SVGEGT. V lost 2 bases to trimming and J lost 4 bases, with 3 bases between them. The CDR3 covers 11 residues. CDR3: CASSYHYEQYF. CDR3 nucleotide sequence: TGTGCCAGCAGTTACCATTACGAGCAGTACTTC.

The sample holds one count of this clone. The gene calls are TRBV5-1 and TRBJ1-4, with 8 bases lining up with TRBD1. The CDR3 totals 16 residues. Germline loops: CDR1 SGHRS, CDR2 YFSETQ. The trim removed 1 base at V and 1 base at J, leaving 3 bases unmatched. The CDR3 DNA reads as TGCGCCAGCAGCTTGCCTGGACAGGGAACTAATGAAAAACTGTTTTTT. This sequence encodes CASSLPGQGTNEKLFF.

The chain links TRBV5-4 to TRBJ2-1, with D perhaps matching TRBD1 (5 bases). Germline V CDR1 and CDR2: SGHNT, YYREEE (reference sequence). The CDR3 contains 15 residues. Trimming stripped 6 bases from V and 5 bases from J, with 18 bases between. The CDR3 sequence: CASTPYQGRDNEQFF. The CDR3 coding sequence is TGTGCCAGCACCCCCTATCAGGGTCGGGACAATGAGCAGTTCTTC.

J is TRBJ2-1 and V is TRBV12-3 or TRBV12-4, with 9 bases matching TRBD2. V trimming: 6 bases; J trimming: 15 bases; junction bases outside the gene matches: 12. This CDR3 comprises 13 residues. The CDR3 nucleotides are TGTGCCAGCAGACGGGACGCGGGGGGGCCTGGGTTCTTC. Amino acids: CASRRDAGGPGFF.

The V call is TRBV2, the J call TRBJ2-2, with D unclear. The CDR3 covers 15 residues. Germline loops: CDR1 SNHLY, CDR2 FYNNEI. V lost 7 bases, J lost 1 base, and 13 bases lay in between. The CDR3 region is CASKLKGLNTGELFF. The CDR3 DNA reads as TGTGCCAGCAAACTAAAAGGTTTGAACACCGGGGAGCTGTTTTTT.

The V and J genes are TRBV21-1 and TRBJ2-7; no check of the table's D call, TRBD2, against the DNA was made. TRBV21-1 constitutes a pseudogene. The CDR3 runs 20 residues. The CDR3 region has the DNA TGTGCCAGCACGGGGGGCGGGAGGACTCTTCCTACCCTATACTCCTACGAGCAGTACTTC. Translating gives CASTGGGRTLPTLYSYEQYF.

This clone was recorded only once. The chain recombines TRBV19 with TRBJ1-4; no firm D call. Deletions cut 10 bases from V and 5 bases from J, with 5 bases between. CDR1 is LNHDA, CDR2 SQIVND, per germline (reference sequence). The length of the CDR3 is 10 residues. The CDR3 DNA is TGTGCCACCCTGAATGAAAAACTGTTTTTT. This gives the protein CATLNEKLFF.

The chain's CDR3 is CASSSQRGENEQFF. Written as DNA, the CDR3 is TGTGCCAGCAGTTCTCAGCGGGGTGAAAATGAGCAGTTCTTC. The chain links TRBV7-7 to TRBJ2-1; 7 bases are a match to TRBD2. The CDR3 is 14 amino acids. V dropped 6 bases and J dropped 7; count of bases not matched to a gene: 9. Germline assignment: CDR1 SSHAT and CDR2 FNYEAQ (reference sequence).

This clone was counted only a few times. This rearrangement joins TRBV11-2 to TRBJ1-1, with D perhaps TRBD1 (6 bases). Germline CDR1 and CDR2: SGHAT and FQNNGV. V lost 1 base and J 4 bases, leaving 16 bases between the germline ends. The CDR3 has 16 residues. The CDR3 loop is CASSLVARQDTTEAFF. The CDR3, as DNA: TGTGCCAGCAGCTTAGTCGCCCGACAGGATACCACTGAAGCTTTCTTT.

V and J are TRBV3-1 (or the pseudogene TRBV3-2) and TRBJ2-1; TRBD2 aligns across 7 bases. Trimming removed 8 bases from V and 2 bases from J; junction bases left unmatched: 3. This CDR3 has 13 amino acids. CDR1 and CDR2 (germline): LGHDT, YNNKEL (reference sequence). The CDR3 protein is CASWGGAYNEQFF. The CDR3 DNA reads TGTGCCAGCTGGGGAGGGGCCTACAATGAGCAGTTCTTC.

J is TRBJ2-2 and V is TRBV28; no reliable D call. The V and J ends lost 6 bases and 4 bases respectively, with 3 bases between them. CDR1 is MDHEN, CDR2 SYDVKM, per germline. This CDR3 is built from 11 residues. The CDR3 DNA reads as TGTGCCAGCAGCTCCACCGGGGAGCTGTTTTTT. Residues: CASSSTGELFF.

The chain employs TRBV27 and TRBJ2-2; 7 positions agree with TRBD1. CDR3 length: 14 residues. Per the germline V gene, CDR1 is MNHEY and CDR2 is SMNVEV (reference sequence). Germline trimming cut 6 bases from V and 3 bases from J; bases unmatched to any gene: 4. The CDR3 reads CASSYTGDTGELFF. In DNA form, the CDR3 reads TGTGCCAGCAGCTATACAGGGGACACCGGGGAGCTGTTTTTT.

The CDR3 DNA reads TGTGCCAGCAGCCCCCGGGCGGCGAGGGGGGATACGCAGTATTTT. Protein: CASSPRAARGDTQYF. The chain joins TRBV5-6 to TRBJ2-3; possible D gene TRBD1, 6 bases. Per germline, CDR1 SGHDT and CDR2 YYEEEE. The ends were cut back, 4 bases at V and 6 bases at J, with 18 bases in the middle. The CDR3 is 15 residues long.

The V call is TRBV7-8, the J call TRBJ2-1, with TRBD2 as a possible D gene (6 bases). Trimming pared 6 bases from V and 3 bases from J, leaving 9 bases between. CDR3 length: 13 residues. From germline, CDR1 is SGHVS and CDR2 FQNEAQ. The CDR3, as DNA: TGTGCCAGCAGGGAGGGAGGCTACAATGAGCAGTTCTTC. As protein: CASREGGYNEQFF.

A few counts support this clone. This sequence joins TRBV7-3 and TRBJ1-1; tentative D call: TRBD1 (5 bases). Trimming took off 5 bases at V and 5 bases at J, with 15 bases between the two ends. Per germline, CDR1 SGHTA and CDR2 FQGTGA. The CDR3 spans 14 residues. Written as DNA, the CDR3 is TGTGCCAGCAGCCCGATGGGGGGGTCTACTGAAGCTTTCTTT. This sequence encodes CASSPMGGSTEAFF. The complete variable domain, with remaining parts taken from reference TRBV7-3 and TRBJ1-1, reads GAGVSQTPSNKVTEKGKYVELRCDPISGHTALYWYRQSLGQGPEFLIYFQGTGAADDSGLPNDRFFAVRPEGSVSTLKIQRTERGDSAVYLCASSPMGGSTEAFFGQGTRLTVV.

The V call is TRBV7-6, the J call TRBJ2-1; 7 bases agree with TRBD2. CDR1 and CDR2 from the germline V gene are SGHVS and FNYEAQ. The CDR3 runs 15 residues. With V trimmed by 1 base and J by 7 bases, 7 bases remained unmatched. CDR3 coding DNA: TGTGCCAGCAGCTTAGTGCAGCGGGACGGGAATGAGCAGTTCTTC. Translation gives CASSLVQRDGNEQFF.

The chain uses TRBV18 and TRBJ2-7, with 7 bases that match TRBD2. CDR3 length equals 16 residues. CDR1 and CDR2 from the germline V gene are KGHSH and LQKENI. J gave up 6 bases and V 3 bases, and 14 bases lay outside the gene matches. The DNA of the CDR3 is TGTGCCAGCTCACCTTCCCTCCGGGGGGAATATAGCGAGCAGTACTTC. Translated, it gives CASSPSLRGEYSEQYF.

The chain uses TRBV7-9 and TRBJ1-1; 9 bases match TRBD1. The V gene's germline CDR1 is SEHNR and CDR2 FQNEAQ (reference sequence). V shed 6 bases and J 0 bases; nucleotides not matched to a gene: 8. This CDR3 has 16 amino acids. The CDR3 DNA follows: TGTGCCAGCAGGCCCGGGACAGGGCTACTGAACACTGAAGCTTTCTTT. It yields the protein CASRPGTGLLNTEAFF.

This clone appeared once. The J gene is TRBJ1-2, the V gene TRBV19; 7 nucleotides line up with TRBD1. Germline V gene lookup returns CDR1 LNHDA and CDR2 SQIVND (reference sequence). The length of the CDR3 is 14 residues. With V trimmed by 0 bases and J by 4 bases, 2 bases remained unmatched. In nucleotides, the CDR3 is TGTGCCAGTAGTATAGAAGGGGGCTTCTATGGCTACACCTTC. Its protein is CASSIEGGFYGYTF. Complete variable domain (other parts from reference TRBV19 and TRBJ1-2): DGGITQSPKYLFRKEGQNVTLSCEQNLNHDAMYWYRQDPGQGLRLIYYSQIVNDFQKGDIAEGYSVSREKKESFPLTVTSAQKNPTAFYLCASSIEGGFYGYTFGSGTRLTVV.

This rearrangement joins TRBV12-5 to TRBJ2-7; TRBD2 aligns across 13 bases. The V and J ends lost 4 bases and 1 base, in that order; junction bases with no gene match: 13. Germline V gene sequence: CDR1 LGHNT, CDR2 FRNRAP. CDR3 length equals 19 residues. In nucleotides, the CDR3 is TGTGCTAGTGGTTCCTACCTGCGGGGACTAGCGGGGCCGTCCTACGAGCAGTACTTC. Protein: CASGSYLRGLAGPSYEQYF.

The chain is built from TRBV11-2 and TRBJ2-7; 8 nucleotides match TRBD1. This CDR3 region has 17 residues. Trimming cost V 5 bases and J 2 bases; bases outside gene matches: 14. Looked up from germline, CDR1 is SGHAT and CDR2 is FQNNGV. CDR3 DNA: TGTGCCAGCAGCATCCAACCGCCGGGACAGGAAGCCTACGAGCAGTACTTC. This sequence encodes CASSIQPPGQEAYEQYF.

The chain couples TRBV11-2 to TRBJ2-7, with D uncertain. Germline V gene sequence: CDR1 SGHAT, CDR2 FQNNGV. The V gene lost 4 bases and the J gene lost 2 bases, with 12 bases spanning the gap. This CDR3 has 14 amino acids. For the CDR3, the DNA is TGTGCCAGCAGCTCCCTACGGAGAACCTACGAGCAGTACTTC. This sequence encodes CASSSLRRTYEQYF. The entire variable domain, with the rest obtained from reference TRBV11-2 and TRBJ2-7, is as follows: EAGVAQSPRYKIIEKRQSVAFWCNPISGHATLYWYQQILGQGPKLLIQFQNNGVVDDSQLPKDRFSAERLKGVDSTLKIQPAKLEDSAVYLCASSSLRRTYEQYFGPGTRLTVT.

CDR3 sequence reads: CSVDFNEQFF. In DNA, the CDR3 is TGCAGCGTTGACTTCAATGAGCAGTTCTTC. The chain recombines TRBV29-1 with TRBJ2-1; the D is unclear. Trimming shortened V by 3 bases and J by 6 bases, and 3 bases separated the two germline ends. CDR3 length: 10 residues. Germline CDR1 reads SQVTM; CDR2 reads ANQGSEA.